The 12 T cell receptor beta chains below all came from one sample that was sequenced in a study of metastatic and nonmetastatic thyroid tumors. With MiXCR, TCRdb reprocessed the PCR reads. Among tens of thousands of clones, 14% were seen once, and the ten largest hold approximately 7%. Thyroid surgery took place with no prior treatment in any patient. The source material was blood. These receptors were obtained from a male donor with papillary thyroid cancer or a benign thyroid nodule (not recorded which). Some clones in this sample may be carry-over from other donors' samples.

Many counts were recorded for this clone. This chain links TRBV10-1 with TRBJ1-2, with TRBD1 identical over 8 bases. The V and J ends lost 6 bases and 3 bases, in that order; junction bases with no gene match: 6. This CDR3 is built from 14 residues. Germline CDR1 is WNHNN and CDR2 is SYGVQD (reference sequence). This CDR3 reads CASSPGQGDYGYTF. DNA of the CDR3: TGCGCCAGCAGCCCCGGACAGGGCGACTATGGCTACACCTTC.

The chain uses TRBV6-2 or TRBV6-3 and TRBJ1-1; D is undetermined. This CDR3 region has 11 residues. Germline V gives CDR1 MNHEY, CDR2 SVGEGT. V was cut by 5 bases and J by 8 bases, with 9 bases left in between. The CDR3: CASSATREAFF. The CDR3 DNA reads TGTGCCAGCAGTGCGACGCGGGAAGCTTTCTTT.

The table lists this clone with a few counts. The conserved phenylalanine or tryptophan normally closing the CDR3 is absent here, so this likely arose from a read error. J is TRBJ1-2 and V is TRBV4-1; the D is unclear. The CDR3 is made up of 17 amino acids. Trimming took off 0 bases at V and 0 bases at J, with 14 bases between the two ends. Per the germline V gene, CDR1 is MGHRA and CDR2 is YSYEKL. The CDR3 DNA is TGCGCCAGCAGCCAAGAGGAGGGCAGGTTCACTAACTATGGCTACACCTCC. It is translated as CASSQEEGRFTNYGYTS.

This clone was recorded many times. The CDR3 spells CASRQLAGELQNEQFF. CDR3 in DNA: TGTGCCAGCAGACAACTAGCGGGAGAACTGCAGAATGAGCAGTTCTTC. The chain carries TRBV28 and TRBJ2-1; 11 nucleotides line up with TRBD2. With 6 bases clipped from V and 7 bases from J, the junction kept 11 bases outside the gene matches. The germline V gene encodes CDR1 MDHEN and CDR2 SYDVKM. The CDR3 has 16 residues.

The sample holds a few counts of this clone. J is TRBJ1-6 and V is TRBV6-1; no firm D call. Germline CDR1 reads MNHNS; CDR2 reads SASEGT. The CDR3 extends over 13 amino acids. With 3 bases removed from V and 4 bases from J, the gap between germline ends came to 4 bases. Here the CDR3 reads CASSDPYNSPLHF. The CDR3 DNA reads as TGTGCCAGCAGTGACCCGTATAATTCACCCCTCCACTTT.

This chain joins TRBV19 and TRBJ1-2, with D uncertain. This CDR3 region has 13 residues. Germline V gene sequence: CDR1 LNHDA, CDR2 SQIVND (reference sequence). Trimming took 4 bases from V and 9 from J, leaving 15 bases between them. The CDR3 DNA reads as TGTGCCAGTAGTACCGGGATGGATTATTGCTACACCTTC. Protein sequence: CASSTGMDYCYTF.

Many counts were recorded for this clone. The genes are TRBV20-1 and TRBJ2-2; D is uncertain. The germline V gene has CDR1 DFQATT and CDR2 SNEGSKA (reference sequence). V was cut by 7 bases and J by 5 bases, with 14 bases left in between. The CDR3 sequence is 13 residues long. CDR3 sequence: CSVGDRATGELFF. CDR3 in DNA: TGCAGTGTAGGCGACCGCGCGACCGGGGAGCTGTTTTTT.

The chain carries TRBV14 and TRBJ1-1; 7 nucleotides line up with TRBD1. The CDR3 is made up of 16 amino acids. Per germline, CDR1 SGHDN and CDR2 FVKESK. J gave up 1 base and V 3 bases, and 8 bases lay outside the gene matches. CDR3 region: CASSHRQGSGNTEAFF. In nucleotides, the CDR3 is TGTGCCAGCAGCCATAGACAGGGAAGCGGGAACACTGAAGCTTTCTTT.

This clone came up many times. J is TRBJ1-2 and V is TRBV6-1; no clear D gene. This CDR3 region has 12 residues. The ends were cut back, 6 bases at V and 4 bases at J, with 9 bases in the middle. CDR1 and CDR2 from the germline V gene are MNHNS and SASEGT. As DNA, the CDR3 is TGTGCCAGCAGCCCCCGGGGCTATGGCTACACCTTC. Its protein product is CASSPRGYGYTF.

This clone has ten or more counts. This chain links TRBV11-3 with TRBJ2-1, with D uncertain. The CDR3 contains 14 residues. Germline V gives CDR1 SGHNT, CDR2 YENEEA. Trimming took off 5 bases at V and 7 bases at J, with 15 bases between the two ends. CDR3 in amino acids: CASSPYYGPNEQFF. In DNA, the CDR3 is TGTGCCAGCAGCCCTTACTATGGTCCTAATGAGCAGTTCTTC. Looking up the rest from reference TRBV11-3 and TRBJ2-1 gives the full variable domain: EAGVVQSPRYKIIEKKQPVAFWCNPISGHNTLYWYLQNLGQGPELLIRYENEEAVDDSQLPKDRFSAERLKGVDSTLKIQPAELGDSAVYLCASSPYYGPNEQFFGPGTRLTVL.

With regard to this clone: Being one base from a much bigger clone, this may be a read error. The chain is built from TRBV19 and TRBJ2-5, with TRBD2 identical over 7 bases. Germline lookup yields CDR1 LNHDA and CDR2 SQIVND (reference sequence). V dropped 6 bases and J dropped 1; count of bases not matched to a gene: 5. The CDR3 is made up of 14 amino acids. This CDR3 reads CASSETSCQETQYF. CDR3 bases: TGTGCCAGTAGCGAGACTAGCTGCCAAGAGACCCAGTACTTC.

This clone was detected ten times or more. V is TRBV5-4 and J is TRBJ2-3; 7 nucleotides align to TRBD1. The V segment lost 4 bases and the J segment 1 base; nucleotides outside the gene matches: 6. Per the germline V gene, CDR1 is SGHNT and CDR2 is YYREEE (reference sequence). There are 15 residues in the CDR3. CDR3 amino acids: CASSQYQGGTDTQYF. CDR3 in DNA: TGTGCCAGCAGCCAGTACCAGGGGGGCACAGATACGCAGTATTTT.